Listed below are T cell receptor beta chains from one sample, sequenced in a study of cytomegalovirus exposure and HLA in healthy donors. Sequenced by immunoSEQ multiplex PCR; TCRdb stores in-frame clones only, minus some. There are approximately 120,000 clones in the sample; 80% occur only once, and 7% to 9.5% lies in the top ten. Source material: PBMCs. These receptors were taken from a man between 25 and 39 years old in good health and CMV-seropositive. CDR3s include the opening cysteine and the closing phenylalanine or tryptophan. The D gene is left open where the match is weak. Only some rows state a clone size, as once, few, many or a class for expanded clones.

d_call	v_call	j_call	clone_size	cdr3_aa	cdr3_nt
NA	TRBV19	TRBJ1-4	NA	CASSDWDTNEKLFF	TGTGCCAGTAGTGATTGGGACACGAATGAAAAACTGTTTTTT
NA	TRBV7-8	TRBJ1-4	NA	CASSLTQGGEKLFF	TGTGCCAGCAGCTTAACACAGGGCGGTGAAAAACTGTTTTTT
NA	TRBV18	TRBJ1-6	once	CASSPRGNDNSPLHF	TGTGCCAGCTCACCAAGAGGGAATGATAATTCACCCCTCCACTTT
TRBD1	TRBV28	TRBJ2-1	once	CASSPRGLSYNEQFF	TGTGCCAGCAGCCCCAGGGGGCTCTCCTACAATGAGCAGTTCTTC
NA	TRBV21-1	TRBJ2-1	NA	CASSSPGRFGYNEQFF	TGTGCCAGCAGTTCCCCTGGGAGATTTGGCTACAATGAGCAGTTCTTC
NA	TRBV5-6	TRBJ2-1	NA	CASSPGGFSYNEQFF	TGTGCCAGCAGCCCCGGGGGTTTCTCCTACAATGAGCAGTTCTTC
TRBD2	TRBV10-3	TRBJ2-5	NA	CAISASGAGGGLGETQYF	TGTGCCATCAGCGCGTCGGGTGCGGGGGGCGGATTGGGAGAGACCCAGTACTTC
NA	TRBV9	TRBJ2-3	NA	CASSLGGDASTDTQYF	TGTGCCAGCAGCTTAGGGGGGGATGCTAGCACAGATACGCAGTATTTT
TRBD1	TRBV25-1	TRBJ2-5	NA	CASRQGAKGQETQYF	TGTGCCAGCAGACAGGGGGCCAAGGGCCAAGAGACCCAGTACTTC
NA	TRBV5-1	TRBJ2-1	NA	CASSEGGAVNEQFF	TGCGCCAGCAGCGAGGGGGGGGCCGTAAATGAGCAGTTCTTC
TRBD1	TRBV15	TRBJ1-2	NA	CATSRAGTGPFKFYGYTF	TGTGCCACCAGCAGGGCCGGGACAGGGCCATTCAAGTTCTATGGCTACACCTTC
TRBD1	TRBV9	TRBJ2-2	NA	CASSRQTGVNTGELFF	TGTGCCAGCAGCCGACAGACAGGGGTGAACACCGGGGAGCTGTTTTTT
TRBD1	TRBV19	TRBJ1-1	NA	CASSTHLPGGGTEAFF	TGTGCCAGTAGTACCCACCTTCCAGGGGGCGGTACTGAAGCTTTCTTT
NA	TRBV19	TRBJ1-2	NA	CASIERGKANYGYTF	TGTGCCAGTATCGAAAGGGGGAAAGCTAACTATGGCTACACCTTC
NA	TRBV25-1	TRBJ2-3	NA	CASSAWGGDTQYF	TGTGCCAGCAGTGCCTGGGGAGGAGATACGCAGTATTTT
NA	TRBV7-2	TRBJ1-2	NA	CASSQRLGDNYGYTF	TGTGCCAGCAGCCAGAGGTTAGGGGATAACTATGGCTACACCTTC
TRBD2	TRBV4-1	TRBJ2-4	NA	CASSQDGGGGLLAKNIQYF	TGCGCCAGCAGCCAAGATGGCGGCGGGGGGCTCCTAGCCAAAAACATTCAGTACTTC
NA	TRBV29-1	TRBJ1-1	NA	CSAAGFEAFF	TGCAGCGCAGCGGGTTTCGAAGCTTTCTTT
TRBD1	TRBV11-3	TRBJ2-2	NA	CASSLGGGPNTGELFF	TGTGCCAGCAGCTTAGGAGGGGGCCCGAACACCGGGGAGCTGTTTTTT
NA	TRBV6-5	TRBJ1-2	few	CASREKNYGYTF	TGTGCCAGCAGAGAGAAGAACTATGGCTACACCTTC
NA	TRBV5-1	TRBJ1-1	NA	CASSLQGTNTEAFF	TGCGCCAGCAGCTTGCAGGGGACGAACACTGAAGCTTTCTTT
NA	TRBV18	TRBJ1-1	NA	CASSPPSVSGYTEAFF	TGTGCCAGCTCACCCCCCTCGGTTAGCGGCTACACTGAAGCTTTCTTT
NA	TRBV19	TRBJ1-1	NA	CASNTDRWNTEAFF	TGTGCCAGTAACACCGACAGGTGGAACACTGAAGCTTTCTTT
NA	TRBV4-1	TRBJ1-2	NA	CASSRLGGGDGYTF	TGCGCCAGCAGCCGCTTGGGTGGAGGAGATGGCTACACCTTC
NA	TRBV12-5	TRBJ2-7	NA	CASGLDRYEQYF	TGTGCTAGTGGTTTGGACAGGTACGAGCAGTACTTC
TRBD1	TRBV7-8	TRBJ1-1	NA	CASRPVADRGGTEAFF	TGTGCCAGCAGACCAGTCGCCGACAGGGGTGGAACTGAAGCTTTCTTT
TRBD2	TRBV5-1	TRBJ2-1	NA	CASKNLAGGGDEQFF	TGCGCCAGCAAAAATCTAGCGGGGGGTGGCGATGAGCAGTTCTTC
NA	TRBV2	TRBJ2-7	NA	CASSGMGEPARQYF	TGTGCCAGCAGTGGGATGGGCGAGCCCGCTCGGCAGTACTTC
NA	TRBV27	TRBJ1-4	NA	CASSPQTNEKLFF	TGTGCCAGCAGCCCACAGACAAATGAAAAACTGTTTTTT
TRBD1	TRBV27	TRBJ2-7	NA	CASSYGTGGYEQYF	TGTGCCAGCAGTTACGGGACAGGGGGCTACGAGCAGTACTTC
NA	TRBV5-4	TRBJ2-3	NA	CASSTAGEDTQYF	TGTGCCAGCAGCACAGCCGGGGAAGATACGCAGTATTTT
NA	TRBV6-1	TRBJ2-1	NA	CASSVGGISYNEQFF	TGTGCCAGCAGTGTGGGCGGGATCTCCTACAATGAGCAGTTCTTC
NA	TRBV2	TRBJ2-5	NA	CASSGVGRGVQAQYF	TGTGCCAGCAGTGGCGTTGGTCGCGGGGTTCAGGCCCAGTACTTC
TRBD2	TRBV25-1	TRBJ2-5	NA	CASTLGRGGAGETQYF	TGTGCCAGCACCCTGGGTCGGGGGGGGGCGGGGGAGACCCAGTACTTC
NA	TRBV19	TRBJ2-5	few	CASSNGRLIQETQYF	TGTGCCAGTAGTAACGGCAGGCTCATCCAAGAGACCCAGTACTTC
TRBD2	TRBV19	TRBJ2-7	once	CASRMGGSYEQYF	TGTGCCAGTAGGATGGGAGGGAGCTACGAGCAGTACTTC
NA	TRBV4-1	TRBJ1-1	NA	CASSPPGMRTEAFF	TGCGCCAGCAGCCCCCCAGGGATGAGGACTGAAGCTTTCTTT
TRBD1	TRBV7-9	TRBJ2-3	NA	CASSSVPRGPQYF	TGTGCCAGCAGTTCCGTCCCCAGGGGGCCGCAGTATTTT
NA	TRBV27	TRBJ2-7	NA	CASSYGQTYEQYF	TGTGCCAGCAGTTACGGACAGACCTACGAGCAGTACTTC
NA	TRBV15	TRBJ1-5	NA	CATSASRGNQPQHF	TGTGCCACCAGTGCGTCACGGGGCAATCAGCCCCAGCATTTT
NA	TRBV6-1	TRBJ1-1	NA	CASSESPGRIQAFF	TGTGCCAGCAGTGAATCCCCAGGGCGGATTCAAGCTTTCTTT
TRBD2	TRBV7-2	TRBJ2-5	NA	CASSRSRGGVETQYF	TGTGCCAGCAGCCGCTCGCGGGGGGGCGTGGAGACCCAGTACTTC
NA	TRBV28	TRBJ1-2	few	CASITVLSHGYTF	TGTGCCAGCATCACTGTCTTGTCGCATGGCTACACCTTC
TRBD2	TRBV5-1	TRBJ2-1	NA	CASSFTVYSGGASTYNEQFF	TGCGCCAGCAGCTTTACTGTCTATAGCGGGGGGGCCTCTACCTACAATGAGCAGTTCTTC
NA	TRBV5-1	TRBJ2-5	NA	CASRLGGQETQYF	TGCGCCAGCAGACTAGGGGGCCAAGAGACCCAGTACTTC
NA	TRBV6-1	TRBJ1-1	NA	CASILGIREFEAFF	TGTGCCAGCATTCTAGGAATCCGGGAGTTTGAAGCTTTCTTT
NA	TRBV27	TRBJ1-1	few	CASSLSLGLNTEAFF	TGTGCCAGCAGTTTATCGTTGGGCCTGAACACTGAAGCTTTCTTT
TRBD2	TRBV10-2	TRBJ2-3	few	CASSDPTYELAGGKDTQYF	TGCGCCAGCAGTGATCCGACTTACGAACTAGCGGGGGGGAAGGATACGCAGTATTTT
TRBD1	TRBV11-1	TRBJ1-1	once	CASSLGQGRNTEAFF	TGTGCCAGCAGCCTCGGACAGGGTCGGAACACTGAAGCTTTCTTT
NA	TRBV6-6	TRBJ1-1	NA	CASSHFDGDTEAFF	TGTGCCAGCAGTCACTTCGACGGAGACACTGAAGCTTTCTTT
NA	TRBV2	TRBJ2-7	NA	CASSEVVGNYEQYF	TGTGCCAGCAGTGAAGTCGTAGGTAACTACGAGCAGTACTTC
TRBD1	TRBV4-2	TRBJ1-1	NA	CASSQGFFRGHTEAFF	TGTGCCAGCAGCCAAGGGTTTTTCAGGGGGCACACTGAAGCTTTCTTT
TRBD1	TRBV19	TRBJ1-4	NA	CASSSGQGALANEKLFF	TGTGCCAGTAGTTCCGGACAGGGGGCGCTTGCTAATGAAAAACTGTTTTTT